One and the same sample provided the 30 T cell receptor beta chains below, sequenced in a study of blood T cell repertoires in COVID-19. Here immunoSEQ multiplex PCR was the method, and the copy in TCRdb shows in-frame clones only, minus some. The data show around 220,000 clones, with almost 90% seen just once and roughly 14% held by the top ten. Sequencing was carried out using PBMCs or T cells enriched from blood (not recorded which). Every receptor here comes from a woman aged 50 to 60 with acute COVID-19.

This rearrangement joins TRBV27 to TRBJ2-3, with a tentative D call TRBD2 (5 bases). V lost 1 base to trimming and J lost 4 bases, with 21 bases between them. The CDR3 consists of 18 residues. Germline V gene lookup returns CDR1 MNHEY and CDR2 SMNVEV (reference sequence). The CDR3, as DNA: TGTGCCAGCAGTTTATTCTCTCCCGGAGCGGCGGATTCAGATACGCAGTATTTT. Its translation is CASSLFSPGAADSDTQYF.

This clone was seen more than once but under ten times. The rearrangement joins TRBV19 to TRBJ1-1; D is unresolved. The CDR3 is 13 amino acids. Germline CDR1 and CDR2: LNHDA and SQIVND (reference sequence). V was pared by 6 bases and J by 4 bases, with 12 bases between. CDR3 sequence (DNA): TGTGCCAGTAGGCGGGGATCGGGCACTGAAGCTTTCTTT. Protein: CASRRGSGTEAFF.

The genes are TRBV2 and TRBJ2-7; tentative D call: TRBD2 (6 bases). This CDR3 spans 13 amino acids. The germline gives CDR1 SNHLY, CDR2 FYNNEI. The V end was cut by 5 bases, the J end by 2 bases, with 10 bases between. The CDR3 is CASSSGDTYEQYF. The DNA of the CDR3 is TGTGCCAGCAGTTCGGGGGATACCTACGAGCAGTACTTC. The full variable domain, in which reference TRBV2 and TRBJ2-7 provide the parts outside the CDR3, is EPEVTQTPSHQVTQMGQEVILRCVPISNHLYFYWYRQILGQKVEFLVSFYNNEISEKSEIFDDQFSVERPDGSNFTLKIRSTKLEDSAMYFCASSSGDTYEQYFGPGTRLTVT.

J is TRBJ1-2 and V is TRBV28; 9 bases match TRBD1. In germline, CDR1 is MDHEN, CDR2 SYDVKM. The CDR3 spans 15 residues. V gave up 5 bases and J gave up 8 bases; unmatched junction bases: 12. CDR3 in amino acids: CASSPGQGSLEGYTF. In DNA form, the CDR3 reads TGTGCCAGCAGTCCGGGACAGGGCTCCCTGGAAGGCTACACCTTC.

The V gene is TRBV7-9, the J gene TRBJ2-3; a weak D match, TRBD2 (5 bases). Germline V gives CDR1 SEHNR, CDR2 FQNEAQ (reference sequence). V lost 5 bases, J lost 2 bases, and 14 bases lay in between. This CDR3 contains 15 residues. CDR3 in DNA: TGTGCCAGCAGCCGAAGGGCAGACTACACAGATACGCAGTATTTT. Amino acids: CASSRRADYTDTQYF.

The chain links TRBV11-2 to TRBJ2-1; perhaps D is TRBD1 or TRBD2 (9 bases each). The CDR3 covers 19 residues. CDR1 is SGHAT, CDR2 FQNNGV, per germline. Trimming took 1 base from V and 4 from J, leaving 23 bases between them. DNA of the CDR3: TGTGCCAGCAGCTTAGTGACAGGGGGAGCGGGGGGAATTTACAATGAGCAGTTCTTC. The encoded protein is CASSLVTGGAGGIYNEQFF.

The chain employs TRBV3-1 (or the pseudogene TRBV3-2) and TRBJ2-3, with D possibly TRBD1 on 6 matching bases. The V gene lost 4 bases and the J gene lost 3 bases, with 17 bases spanning the gap. Germline values: CDR1 LGHDT, CDR2 YNNKEL (reference sequence). This CDR3 contains 16 residues. The CDR3 DNA is TGTGCCAGCAGCCGGGAAGGGGGATGGGGGACAGATACGCAGTATTTT. The encoded protein is CASSREGGWGTDTQYF.

CDR3 sequence: CASSQGWQKDYGYTF. CDR3 in DNA: TGTGCCAGCAGCCAGGGTTGGCAGAAAGACTATGGCTACACCTTC. This rearrangement joins TRBV5-5 to TRBJ1-2, with TRBD1 as a possible D gene (5 bases). Germline V gene sequence: CDR1 SGHKS, CDR2 YYEKEE (reference sequence). V dropped 4 bases and J dropped 3 bases, with 16 bases sitting between them. CDR3 length equals 15 residues.

The chain joins TRBV4-2 to TRBJ2-6, with 7 bases lining up with TRBD1. The CDR3 extends over 18 amino acids. Losses at the gene ends were 4 bases for V and 4 bases for J; bases not matched to a gene: 13. Germline CDR1 and CDR2: LGHNA and YNFKEQ. The CDR3 coding sequence is TGTGCCAGCAGCCGCGACGGACAGGCCCAGGGAGGGGCCAACGTCCTGACTTTC. Its protein product is CASSRDGQAQGGANVLTF.

This clone was seen a few times. The CDR3 loop reads CASSLPPPGLAGMSSYNEQFF. For the CDR3, the DNA is TGTGCCAGCAGTTTGCCCCCTCCGGGACTAGCGGGAATGAGCTCCTACAATGAGCAGTTCTTC. The J gene is TRBJ2-1, the V gene TRBV28, with 13 bases fitting TRBD2. Germline V lookup: CDR1 MDHEN, CDR2 SYDVKM. After removal of 3 bases from V and 0 bases from J, the junction contained 14 bases not matched to a gene. The CDR3 extends over 21 amino acids.

V usage is TRBV30 and J usage is TRBJ1-2; D perhaps matches TRBD1 (6 bases). The CDR3 covers 15 residues. CDR1 and CDR2 (germline): GTSNPN, SVGIG (reference sequence). Between the trimmed V and J ends, which lost 2 bases and 5 bases, there was a span of 18 bases. The CDR3 here is CAWSLAGRGEYGYTF. The CDR3 region has the DNA TGTGCCTGGAGTCTGGCAGGCAGGGGCGAGTATGGCTACACCTTC. The full variable domain, in which reference TRBV30 and TRBJ1-2 provide the parts outside the CDR3, is SQTIHQWPATLVQPVGSPLSLECTVEGTSNPNLYWYRQAAGRGLQLLFYSVGIGQISSEVPQNLSASRPQDRQFILSSKKLLLSDSGFYLCAWSLAGRGEYGYTFGSGTRLTVV.

The chain is built from TRBV14 and TRBJ2-1, with D hard to call. The germline V gene has CDR1 SGHDN and CDR2 FVKESK. Deletions cut 1 base from V and 0 bases from J, with 10 bases between. CDR3 length: 16 residues. CDR3 protein: CASSQVKLSSYNEQFF. The CDR3 nucleotides are TGTGCCAGCAGCCAAGTAAAACTTTCCTCCTACAATGAGCAGTTCTTC.

The CDR3: CASSFDLGAGNTIYF. CDR3 DNA sequence: TGTGCCAGCAGTTTCGATCTCGGAGCTGGAAACACCATATATTTT. The J gene is TRBJ1-3, the V gene TRBV28; D ambiguous. Between the trimmed V and J ends, which lost 3 bases and 2 bases, there was a span of 11 bases. Looked up from germline, CDR1 is MDHEN and CDR2 is SYDVKM. This CDR3 contains 15 residues.

The chain employs TRBV27 and TRBJ1-5, with D perhaps matching TRBD1 (5 bases). This CDR3 contains 14 residues. V was shortened by 6 bases and J by 0 bases, with 9 bases between the two germline ends. The germline gives CDR1 MNHEY, CDR2 SMNVEV (reference sequence). The chain's CDR3 is CASRRTPSNQPQHF. In DNA form, the CDR3 reads TGTGCCAGCAGGCGGACACCTAGCAATCAGCCCCAGCATTTT.

This chain links TRBV12-5 with TRBJ2-3; the match to TRBD1 covers 8 bases. Germline CDR1 and CDR2: LGHNT and FRNRAP. V lost 1 base, J lost 6 bases, and 9 bases stayed unmatched. The CDR3 extends over 16 amino acids. The DNA for the CDR3 is TGTGCTAGTGGTTTGGGGACAGGGTCCCGGGTTGATACGCAGTATTTT. Translation gives CASGLGTGSRVDTQYF.

This chain uses TRBV19 with TRBJ1-1; 8 positions match TRBD1. This CDR3 contains 14 residues. The trim removed 6 bases at V and 5 bases at J, leaving 8 bases unmatched. Germline V gene data show CDR1 as LNHDA and CDR2 as SQIVND (reference sequence). This CDR3 is CASSTDRGWTEAFF. The CDR3 region has the DNA TGTGCCAGTAGCACAGACAGGGGTTGGACTGAAGCTTTCTTT. Together with reference TRBV19 and TRBJ1-1, the CDR3 gives the full variable domain: DGGITQSPKYLFRKEGQNVTLSCEQNLNHDAMYWYRQDPGQGLRLIYYSQIVNDFQKGDIAEGYSVSREKKESFPLTVTSAQKNPTAFYLCASSTDRGWTEAFFGQGTRLTVV.

This chain connects TRBV28 to TRBJ1-4; the D gene is possibly TRBD1 (5 bases). Germline V gene data show CDR1 as MDHEN and CDR2 as SYDVKM. Trimming pared 3 bases from V and 5 bases from J, leaving 10 bases between. The CDR3 sequence is 14 residues long. This CDR3 is CASSFQGGNEKLFF. The CDR3 nucleotides are TGTGCCAGCAGTTTTCAGGGAGGGAATGAAAAACTGTTTTTT.

The J gene is TRBJ1-3, the V gene TRBV19, with no clear D. The length of the CDR3 is 17 residues. V lost 5 bases and J 1 base, leaving 18 bases between the germline ends. CDR1 is LNHDA, CDR2 SQIVND, per germline (reference sequence). The CDR3 region is CASSVDYGWWSGNTIYF. As DNA, the CDR3 is TGTGCCAGTAGTGTGGACTACGGGTGGTGGTCTGGAAACACCATATATTTT.

Remarks on this clone: Distinct nucleotide sequences in the sample also encode this CDR3. The rearrangement joins TRBV5-1 to TRBJ2-2, with D hard to call. With 0 bases removed from V and 7 bases from J, the gap between germline ends came to 4 bases. Germline values: CDR1 SGHRS, CDR2 YFSETQ. The length of the CDR3 is 12 residues. Here the CDR3 DNA reads TGCGCCAGCAGCTTGGCCGGCGGGGAGCTGTTTTTT. As protein: CASSLAGGELFF.

The genes are TRBV6-5 and TRBJ1-2, with 8 bases aligning to TRBD1. This CDR3 is 15 amino acids long. CDR1 is MNHEY, CDR2 SVGAGI, per germline. Trimming cost V 7 bases and J 0 bases; bases outside gene matches: 7. CDR3 in DNA: TGTGCCAGCACTAGGACAGGGAAAGCTAACTATGGCTACACCTTC. This translates into CASTRTGKANYGYTF.

The chain carries TRBV7-2 and TRBJ1-2, with no clear D. The V end was cut by 1 base, the J end by 4 bases, with 7 bases between. This CDR3 has 13 residues. Germline CDR1 is SGHTA and CDR2 is FQGNSA. CDR3 nucleotide sequence: TGTGCCAGCAGCTTAGAAGGCGGCTATGGCTACACCTTC. It codes for CASSLEGGYGYTF.

In DNA form, the CDR3 reads TGCGCCAGCAGCCCCGGGGGAGGGGTACAAGAGACCCAGTACTTC. Its translation: CASSPGGGVQETQYF. The chain links TRBV5-1 to TRBJ2-5; the match to TRBD2 covers 7 bases. Germline loops: CDR1 SGHRS, CDR2 YFSETQ. The CDR3 spans 15 residues. V lost 4 bases, J lost 2 bases, and 8 bases stayed unmatched.

V and J are TRBV6-5 and TRBJ1-1; TRBD1 matches at 7 bases. The CDR3 totals 14 residues. The junction had 6 bases not matched to a gene; V was cut back by 6 bases and J by 2 bases. Germline CDR1 is MNHEY and CDR2 is SVGAGI. The CDR3 DNA reads TGTGCCAGCAGCCACCGACAGGGAAACACTGAAGCTTTCTTT. Translation gives CASSHRQGNTEAFF.

The rearrangement uses TRBV7-2 and TRBJ2-7, with TRBD2 identical over 8 bases. After removal of 2 bases from V and 2 bases from J, the junction contained 5 bases not matched to a gene. Germline V gene sequence: CDR1 SGHTA, CDR2 FQGNSA. The CDR3 has 15 residues. This CDR3 reads CASSLSGRGPYEQYF. As DNA, the CDR3 is TGTGCCAGCAGCTTAAGCGGGAGAGGCCCCTACGAGCAGTACTTC. The full variable domain, completed using reference TRBV7-2 and TRBJ2-7, is GAGVSQSPSNKVTEKGKDVELRCDPISGHTALYWYRQSLGQGLEFLIYFQGNSAPDKSGLPSDRFSAERTGGSVSTLTIQRTQQEDSAVYLCASSLSGRGPYEQYFGPGTRLTVT.

V gene TRBV18 combines with J gene TRBJ2-7; the match to TRBD2 covers 8 bases. V gave up 0 bases and J gave up 4 bases; unmatched junction bases: 8. The CDR3 is made up of 16 amino acids. Germline V gives CDR1 KGHSH, CDR2 LQKENI. The CDR3 region is CASSPPNLAGGYEQYF. The CDR3, as DNA: TGTGCCAGCTCACCACCGAATCTGGCGGGAGGTTACGAGCAGTACTTC.

A few counts support this clone. The chain is built from TRBV3-1 (or the pseudogene TRBV3-2) and TRBJ2-7; D not certain. Germline CDR1 reads LGHDT; CDR2 reads YNNKEL (reference sequence). The V gene lost 1 base and the J gene lost 7 bases, with 14 bases spanning the gap. This CDR3 is 14 amino acids long. Here the CDR3 DNA reads TGTGCCAGCAGCCAAGGTGGAGTGGAGAAGGAGCAGTACTTC. Amino acid sequence: CASSQGGVEKEQYF.

V usage is TRBV27 and J usage is TRBJ2-1, with 7 bases lining up with TRBD2. The CDR3 loop spans 16 amino acids. The V gene's germline CDR1 is MNHEY and CDR2 SMNVEV (reference sequence). The trim removed 2 bases at V and 3 bases at J, leaving 7 bases unmatched. The CDR3, as DNA: TGTGCCAGCAGTTTAGCCCTAGCGGCCTTCTACAATGAGCAGTTCTTC. Its protein product is CASSLALAAFYNEQFF.

This clone was found a few times. The V gene is TRBV6-4, the J gene TRBJ2-3; 13 bases match TRBD2. This CDR3 contains 15 residues. V trimming: 5 bases; J trimming: 4 bases; junction bases outside the gene matches: 3. Germline V gene sequence: CDR1 MRHNA, CDR2 SNTAGT. The CDR3: CASSPLAGGPDTQYF. The CDR3, as DNA: TGTGCCAGCAGTCCACTAGCGGGAGGGCCAGATACGCAGTATTTT.

This chain joins TRBV5-1 and TRBJ2-5, with TRBD2 as a possible D gene (6 bases). The germline gives CDR1 SGHRS, CDR2 YFSETQ. V lost 0 bases, J lost 1 base, and 10 bases lay in between. The CDR3 has 15 amino acids. The CDR3: CASSLAPGVQETQYF. The CDR3 DNA sequence: TGCGCCAGCAGCTTGGCCCCGGGAGTCCAAGAGACCCAGTACTTC.

This clone was picked up one time. The chain has TRBV4-1 and TRBJ2-7; 7 bases fit TRBD2. The V gene's germline CDR1 is MGHRA and CDR2 YSYEKL. The CDR3 runs to 16 residues. Losses at the gene ends were 3 bases for V and 0 bases for J; bases not matched to a gene: 8. CDR3 residues: CASSQVTSATSYEQYF. CDR3 DNA: TGCGCCAGCAGCCAGGTAACTAGCGCAACCTCCTACGAGCAGTACTTC.